What follows describes a single T cell receptor beta chain. The CDR3 runs 16 residues. Germline CDR1 and CDR2: DFQATT and SNEGSKA (reference sequence). The junction had 16 bases not matched to a gene; V was cut back by 6 bases and J by 8 bases. This sample was included in a study of CD8 T cells in Susac syndrome. Reverse transcription of about 0.45 to 1 ug RNA was performed with random hexamers. TCRdb processed the immunoSEQ multiplex PCR reads anew with MiXCR; each CDR3 protein has one entry. Of about 150,000 distinct CDR3 sequences detected, around 93% appear once; the ten largest clones hold approximately 0.18%.

The chain links TRBV20-1 to TRBJ2-1; TRBD2 aligns across 10 bases. The sequenced material came from CD8+ T cells from PBMCs. The clonotype originates from a human donor with Susac syndrome. The CDR3 coding sequence is TGCAGTGCCGAAGTCCCCGGAGCGGGAGGGTTGGATGAGCAGTTCTTC. This translates into CSAEVPGAGGLDEQFF.